These 16 T cell receptor beta chains share one sample of origin, sequenced in a study of blood T cell repertoires in COVID-19. The protocol was immunoSEQ multiplex PCR, while the TCRdb copy is restricted to in-frame clones and leaves out a portion. The sample includes roughly 120,000 clones, around 85% seen only once; the top ten take about 3.3%. The sequenced material came from peripheral blood. These receptors were obtained from an elderly woman with COVID-19, enrolled during active disease.

This clone appeared a single time. The gene calls are TRBV29-1 and TRBJ1-3; TRBD1 agrees at 8 bases. Germline assignment: CDR1 SQVTM and CDR2 ANQGSEA. The J segment lost 4 bases and the V segment lost 8 bases, leaving 7 bases of the junction unmatched. CDR3 length equals 13 residues. The CDR3 spells CSILQGGGNTIYF. CDR3 sequence (DNA): TGCAGCATTCTACAGGGGGGCGGAAACACCATATATTTT.

CDR3 sequence (DNA): TGTGCCAGTAGTACCTACAACAGGGGATCTACGAACACTGAAGCTTTCTTT. It translates to CASSTYNRGSTNTEAFF. The rearrangement uses TRBV19 and TRBJ1-1, with TRBD1 matching 7 bases. CDR3 length: 17 residues. Germline V gene data show CDR1 as LNHDA and CDR2 as SQIVND (reference sequence). After removal of 4 bases from V and 1 base from J, the junction contained 12 bases not matched to a gene. Complete variable domain (other parts from reference TRBV19 and TRBJ1-1): DGGITQSPKYLFRKEGQNVTLSCEQNLNHDAMYWYRQDPGQGLRLIYYSQIVNDFQKGDIAEGYSVSREKKESFPLTVTSAQKNPTAFYLCASSTYNRGSTNTEAFFGQGTRLTVV.

This clone appeared a single time. The chain is built from TRBV9 and TRBJ1-3; the D gene is possibly TRBD1 (6 bases). The CDR3 is 13 amino acids. Germline V gene lookup returns CDR1 SGDLS and CDR2 YYNGEE. Trimming left V 3 bases short and J 4 bases short, with 8 bases between. The CDR3 nucleotides read TGTGCCAGCAGCGCCGGACAGGGAAACACCATATATTTT. This codes for CASSAGQGNTIYF.

This clone was detected only a few times. This chain joins TRBV6-5 and TRBJ1-1; D call uncertain. Trimming took off 2 bases at V and 3 bases at J, with 7 bases between the two ends. CDR1 and CDR2 (germline): MNHEY, SVGAGI. This CDR3 is built from 13 residues. CDR3 residues: CASSYESDTEAFF. For the CDR3, the DNA is TGTGCCAGCAGTTACGAGAGTGACACTGAAGCTTTCTTT.

The V call is TRBV10-3, the J call TRBJ2-2; TRBD1 aligns across 11 bases. This CDR3 contains 17 residues. Trimming cost V 6 bases and J 2 bases; bases outside gene matches: 8. CDR1 and CDR2 from the germline V gene are ENHRY and SYGVKD. The DNA of the CDR3 is TGTGCCATCAGACCTTCCGGGACAGGGGGAAACACCGGGGAGCTGTTTTTT. Protein: CAIRPSGTGGNTGELFF.

The chain couples TRBV9 to TRBJ1-3; D not resolved. This CDR3 contains 14 residues. The V gene's germline CDR1 is SGDLS and CDR2 YYNGEE. Trimming cost V 3 bases and J 1 base, with 8 bases left between them. CDR3 DNA sequence: TGTGCCAGCAGCGATGGAGGGTCTGGAAACACCATATATTTT. Protein: CASSDGGSGNTIYF.

This clone showed up just a few times. This chain uses TRBV3-1 (or the pseudogene TRBV3-2) with TRBJ1-3; D remains unclear. The CDR3 consists of 13 residues. Trimming took 5 bases from V and 4 from J, leaving 9 bases between them. From germline, CDR1 is LGHDT and CDR2 YNNKEL (reference sequence). CDR3 in amino acids: CASSVPPGNTIYF. DNA for the CDR3: TGTGCCAGCAGCGTTCCCCCGGGAAACACCATATATTTT.

The genes are TRBV10-3 and TRBJ2-3; 9 bases are a match to TRBD1. The V and J ends lost 6 bases and 1 base, in that order; junction bases with no gene match: 5. The CDR3 runs 15 residues. Germline V gene sequence: CDR1 ENHRY, CDR2 SYGVKD. The CDR3 protein is CAIRTGGSGTDTQYF. As DNA, the CDR3 is TGTGCCATCAGAACAGGGGGCAGCGGCACAGATACGCAGTATTTT.

The rearrangement joins TRBV5-1 to TRBJ2-5; TRBD1 matches 7 bases. The CDR3 covers 15 residues. V dropped 0 bases and J dropped 5; count of bases not matched to a gene: 7. The germline CDR1 and CDR2 sequences are SGHRS and YFSETQ. CDR3 sequence reads: CASSLVGTAMETQYF. DNA for the CDR3: TGCGCCAGCAGCTTGGTCGGGACAGCCATGGAGACCCAGTACTTC.

This clone appeared once. J is TRBJ1-2 and V is TRBV28; D is undetermined. Trimming stripped 10 bases from V and 9 bases from J, with 27 bases between. The CDR3 length is 15 residues. CDR1 is MDHEN and CDR2 is SYDVKM in the germline V gene. The CDR3 here is CATLGRGGLPGSYTF. CDR3 in DNA: TGTGCCACCCTCGGGCGAGGAGGGCTTCCCGGGAGCTACACCTTC.

This clone was counted a single time. The chain carries TRBV5-1 and TRBJ1-2; a weak D match, TRBD1 (6 bases). The CDR3 consists of 16 residues. The germline CDR1 and CDR2 sequences are SGHRS and YFSETQ. Trimming took 3 bases from V and 4 from J, leaving 19 bases between them. The CDR3 region is CASSSQSQGLSYGYTF. CDR3 bases: TGCGCCAGCAGCTCCCAATCCCAGGGGTTGAGCTATGGCTACACCTTC.

Only a few counts were recorded for this clone. V usage is TRBV19 and J usage is TRBJ1-3; 8 positions agree with TRBD1. The ends lost 6 bases at V and 0 bases at J; junction bases unmatched: 4. The germline V gene has CDR1 LNHDA and CDR2 SQIVND (reference sequence). This CDR3 region has 15 residues. The CDR3: CASSETGASGNTIYF. DNA for the CDR3: TGTGCCAGTAGCGAGACAGGGGCCTCTGGAAACACCATATATTTT.

This clone showed up just once. V and J are TRBV5-4 and TRBJ2-3, with 9 bases matching TRBD2. CDR1 is SGHNT, CDR2 YYREEE, per germline (reference sequence). J was trimmed by 2 bases and V by 1 base; bases with no gene match: 5. The CDR3 extends over 16 amino acids. DNA for the CDR3: TGTGCCAGCAGCTTGAAACTAGCGGGCTCCACAGATACGCAGTATTTT. It is translated as CASSLKLAGSTDTQYF.

The rearrangement links TRBV12-5 to TRBJ2-2, with a tentative D call TRBD2 (5 bases). V lost 2 bases and J 6 bases, leaving 7 bases between the germline ends. Per germline, CDR1 LGHNT and CDR2 FRNRAP. The CDR3 is made up of 13 amino acids. CDR3 sequence (DNA): TGTGCTAGTGGTTTGAGCGGAGCCGGGGAGCTGTTTTTT. Amino acids: CASGLSGAGELFF.

The V and J genes are TRBV3-1 (or the pseudogene TRBV3-2) and TRBJ2-1; 9 bases agree with TRBD2. The CDR3 extends over 15 amino acids. Germline trimming cut 10 bases from V and 7 bases from J; bases unmatched to any gene: 14. In germline, CDR1 is LGHDT, CDR2 YNNKEL (reference sequence). The CDR3 is CATSSAGGTGNEQFF. DNA for the CDR3: TGTGCCACCTCTAGCGCGGGAGGGACCGGGAATGAGCAGTTCTTC.

CDR3 bases: TGCACCAGCAGCCAAAAGAACGGAGTCTATGATGGCTACACCTTC. Protein: CTSSQKNGVYDGYTF. V is TRBV1 and J is TRBJ1-2. TRBV1 is designated a pseudogene. The CDR3 has 15 residues.